This TCR beta chain was obtained from a study of blood T cell repertoires in COVID-19. Only in-frame clones appear in the TCRdb table, and some are missing; sequencing was by immunoSEQ multiplex PCR. This table holds 250,000 to 300,000 clones, roughly 85% found once. V gave up 4 bases and J gave up 1 base, with 20 bases separating them. From germline, CDR1 is SQVTM and CDR2 ANQGSEA. CDR3 size: 17 residues. The chain has TRBV29-1 and TRBJ2-4; D is uncertain. The TCR was taken from a woman aged 65 to 85 with acute or convalescent COVID-19. Sequencing was done on a sample of peripheral blood. In DNA form, the CDR3 reads TGCAGCGTTGTTTACAGTTGGGCGCTTGGGGCCAAAAACATTCAGTACTTC. Its protein is CSVVYSWALGAKNIQYF.